Sequencing of this T cell receptor beta chain was carried out in a study of blood T cell repertoires in COVID-19 (dated by TCRdb to the early 2020s). Regarding the study in general: The collaborator samples originated in the United States, Italy and Spain and spanned the acute and convalescent phases of COVID-19. The material from the prospective study consisted of cDNA or gDNA derived from T cells, B-cell-depleted T cells, or PBMCs. Deeply sampled blood TCRbeta repertoires from subjects exposed to, actively infected with, or recovered from COVID-19 were included in the dataset. The repertoires were made available in a free public database intended to serve as a resource for research on the immune response to SARS-CoV-2. Samples came from the ongoing ImmuneRACE study (first 160 participants) plus 1,254 subjects from 6 global collaborators. The sample metadata nearly always contained a de-identified subject ID, COVID-19 status, age in years and sex. Where available, HLA class I and class II types were taken from metadata supplied by the sample provider and were not determined by assay-based typing.

On the study overall, not on this receptor specifically: The amount of clinical and demographic metadata varied by source and participant and was provided uncurated.

Whole blood was collected in K2EDTA tubes by collaborating institutions according to the institutions' own protocols. For TCRbeta analysis, collaborator samples were shipped as frozen whole blood, as isolated PBMCs, or as DNA extracted from either sample type. The CDR3 holds 14 amino acids from the cysteine to the phenylalanine. Only the CDR3 part of the read is kept: 42 bases, read in frame from the first base. Reading the germline V gene gives CDR1 SGHVS and CDR2 FNYEAQ. V loses 5 bases at its end and J loses 8 bases; junction bases beyond the gene matches: 3. This clone was found once. What antigen it recognizes has not been identified. One base away there is no much larger clone; base qualities are not given. TCRbeta CDR3 regions were amplified from genomic DNA using the immunoSEQ Assay, a bias-controlled multiplex PCR. As for how the authors treated the data: The number of nucleated cells in each sample was estimated by amplification of reference gene primers within the assay. To quantify the absolute abundance of each unique TCRbeta CDR3 rearrangement, sequence reads were collapsed and filtered. For each sample, productive Simpson clonality was calculated as the square root of Simpson's diversity index over productive rearrangements. TCRdb mirrors the immuneACCESS table, restricted to in-frame sequences. Some clones are absent from its copies; in checked studies, under half trace to an unresolved V gene, and the reason for the others is unknown. V and J calls and clone size are given by that table; D and trimming were obtained from the DNA. This sample holds about 180,000 clones; around 85% were observed only once. The leading ten clones occupy roughly 9.8% of the sample.

This TCR came from a woman at least 80 years old with acute or convalescent COVID-19. The V and J genes are TRBV7-6 and TRBJ2-1, and TRBD2 aligns with 13 junction nucleotides. The specimen was peripheral blood. CDR3 region: CASSGLAGEDEQFF. In nucleotides, the sequence is TGTGCCAGCAGCGGACTAGCGGGAGAGGATGAGCAGTTCTTC.